Each of the 20 T cell receptor beta chains below was sequenced from the same sample in a study of control samples from healthy donors and cancer patients. Sequencing used immunoSEQ multiplex PCR; TCRdb keeps in-frame clones, though not all of them. The sample has some 160,000 clones, 80% to 95% seen once. Sample: blood. All receptors derive from a woman under 40 in good health.

The CDR3 sequence: CSVGALNYGYTF. CDR3 coding DNA: TGCAGCGTTGGTGCCTTGAACTATGGCTACACCTTC. The gene calls are TRBV29-1 and TRBJ1-2; D call uncertain. The CDR3 contains 12 residues. V was pared by 4 bases and J by 2 bases, with 8 bases between. Germline CDR1 reads SQVTM; CDR2 reads ANQGSEA.

The CDR3 DNA is TGTGCCAGCAGTCCAGACAGGGGAGGCACAGATACGCAGTATTTT. Translated, it gives CASSPDRGGTDTQYF. V gene TRBV28 combines with J gene TRBJ2-3; 8 nucleotides agree with TRBD1. V shed 5 bases and J 1 base; nucleotides not matched to a gene: 5. Germline-derived CDR1 and CDR2 are MDHEN and SYDVKM. This CDR3 has 15 residues. The whole variable domain, remainder taken from reference TRBV28 and TRBJ2-3, is DVKVTQSSRYLVKRTGEKVFLECVQDMDHENMFWYRQDPGLGLRLIYFSYDVKMKEKGDIPEGYSVSREKKERFSLILESASTNQTSMYLCASSPDRGGTDTQYFGPGTRLTVL.

The chain links TRBV12-3 or TRBV12-4 to TRBJ1-3; D uncertain. The germline V and J ends were trimmed by 5 bases and 6 bases, with 5 bases remaining between them. CDR3 length: 11 residues. The CDR3 nucleotides read TGTGCCAGCAGTCCCACAAACACCATATATTTT. Protein: CASSPTNTIYF.

This sequence joins TRBV7-3 and TRBJ2-1, with 9 bases fitting TRBD2. Per germline, CDR1 SGHTA and CDR2 FQGTGA. Germline trimming cut 4 bases from V and 0 bases from J; bases unmatched to any gene: 7. There are 17 residues in the CDR3. The DNA for the CDR3 is TGTGCCAGCAGCTCCCTTGGTAGCGGGAGCTCCTACAATGAGCAGTTCTTC. Its translation is CASSSLGSGSSYNEQFF.

This clone was recorded once. The chain links TRBV4-1 to TRBJ1-3; no reliable D call. Germline V gives CDR1 MGHRA, CDR2 YSYEKL. V was cut by 6 bases and J by 2 bases, with 8 bases left in between. This CDR3 is built from 13 residues. DNA of the CDR3: TGCGCCAGCAGGGAGCCGGCTGGAAACACCATATATTTT. Amino acids: CASREPAGNTIYF.

This clone was detected once. The CDR3 sequence: CASSGGNTGELFF. CDR3 sequence (DNA): TGTGCCAGCAGCGGAGGCAACACCGGGGAGCTGTTTTTT. The rearrangement joins TRBV9 to TRBJ2-2; D is unclear. The V and J ends lost 3 bases and 2 bases respectively, with 5 bases between them. The CDR3 runs 13 residues. From germline, CDR1 is SGDLS and CDR2 YYNGEE.

J is TRBJ2-7 and V is TRBV5-6; no clear D gene. Trimming removed 4 bases from V and 3 bases from J, with 17 bases in between. CDR1 and CDR2 from the germline V gene are SGHDT and YYEEEE. The CDR3 spans 15 residues. Written as DNA, the CDR3 is TGTGCCAGCAGCCGGTCAGGTTTCCCCTACTACGAGCAGTACTTC. The encoded protein is CASSRSGFPYYEQYF.

The chain joins TRBV12-5 to TRBJ1-6, with D tentatively TRBD1 (5 bases). This CDR3 spans 16 amino acids. CDR1 LGHNT and CDR2 FRNRAP come from the germline V gene. V lost 7 bases and J 0 bases, leaving 13 bases between the germline ends. The CDR3 protein is CASVDDSHSYNSPLHF. The CDR3 DNA sequence: TGTGCTAGTGTTGACGACAGCCACTCCTATAATTCACCCCTCCACTTT.

The chain couples TRBV12-5 to TRBJ1-5; the D gene is possibly TRBD1 (6 bases). Germline CDR1 is LGHNT and CDR2 is FRNRAP. There are 16 residues in the CDR3. V shed 2 bases and J shed 2 bases, with 13 bases lying between them. CDR3: CASGLTTGKGNQPQHF. For the CDR3, the DNA is TGTGCTAGTGGTTTGACTACAGGGAAAGGCAATCAGCCCCAGCATTTT.

V and J are TRBV11-2 and TRBJ2-5; D remains unclear. Trimming took off 0 bases at V and 7 bases at J, with 9 bases between the two ends. The CDR3 is made up of 13 amino acids. CDR1 and CDR2 from the germline V gene are SGHAT and FQNNGV. In DNA, the CDR3 is TGTGCCAGCAGCTTAGAAGAACCGGGGACCCAGTACTTC. It encodes CASSLEEPGTQYF.

The gene calls are TRBV10-3 and TRBJ1-5; TRBD1 matches at 7 bases. The J segment lost 7 bases and the V segment lost 4 bases, leaving 7 bases of the junction unmatched. The CDR3 spans 14 residues. Germline V CDR1 and CDR2: ENHRY, SYGVKD. In nucleotides, the CDR3 is TGTGCCATCAGTGCTGGGGGACAGAAGCAGCCCCAGCATTTT. It encodes CAISAGGQKQPQHF.

V and J are TRBV4-1 and TRBJ2-7; D not resolved. Trimming cost V 11 bases and J 0 bases, with 14 bases left between them. This CDR3 is 13 amino acids long. CDR1 and CDR2 from the germline V gene are MGHRA and YSYEKL. The chain's CDR3 is CASKGPYSYEQYF. As DNA, the CDR3 is TGCGCCTCCAAGGGTCCTTACTCCTACGAGCAGTACTTC.

The chain uses TRBV5-6 and TRBJ1-5; TRBD1 matches 7 bases. Germline V gene data show CDR1 as SGHDT and CDR2 as YYEEEE. The V gene end was trimmed by 3 bases and the J gene end by 4 bases; junction bases not matched to a gene: 1. CDR3 length: 13 amino acids. CDR3 coding DNA: TGTGCCAGCAGCTGGGACAGAAATCAGCCCCAGCATTTT. This codes for CASSWDRNQPQHF.

V and J are TRBV18 and TRBJ1-4; no clear D gene. The CDR3 consists of 14 residues. Trimming removed 2 bases from V and 7 bases from J, with 11 bases in between. CDR1 KGHSH and CDR2 LQKENI come from the germline V gene. The CDR3 spells CASSPGVIGEKLFF. The CDR3, as DNA: TGTGCCAGCTCACCAGGAGTTATCGGTGAAAAACTGTTTTTT.

This clone was recorded only once. V usage is TRBV10-3 and J usage is TRBJ2-7, with 8 bases aligning to TRBD2. The V segment lost 2 bases and the J segment 0 bases; nucleotides outside the gene matches: 3. Germline CDR1 reads ENHRY; CDR2 reads SYGVKD. This CDR3 comprises 15 residues. CDR3 protein: CAISETSGHSYEQYF. DNA for the CDR3: TGTGCCATCAGTGAGACTAGCGGCCACTCCTACGAGCAGTACTTC.

V usage is TRBV6-4 and J usage is TRBJ2-2, with a weak D call TRBD2 (6 bases). CDR1 and CDR2 (germline): MRHNA, SNTAGT. This CDR3 comprises 13 residues. V lost 5 bases and J 7 bases, leaving 11 bases between the germline ends. Written as DNA, the CDR3 is TGTGCCAGCAGTACGGGAGAGGGCGGGGAGCTGTTTTTT. Its protein product is CASSTGEGGELFF.

The chain joins TRBV6-2 or TRBV6-3 to TRBJ1-5; no reliable D call. The germline V and J ends were trimmed by 3 bases and 1 base, with 10 bases remaining between them. This CDR3 has 15 amino acids. Germline V gene data show CDR1 as MNHEY and CDR2 as SVGEGT. This CDR3 is CASSYRVGSNQPQHF. The CDR3 region has the DNA TGTGCCAGCAGTTATAGGGTAGGGAGCAATCAGCCCCAGCATTTT.

The chain combines TRBV5-8 with TRBJ2-4; D may be TRBD1 (5 bases). Between the trimmed V and J ends, which lost 2 bases and 7 bases, there was a span of 13 bases. The CDR3 consists of 14 residues. In germline, CDR1 is SGHTS, CDR2 YDEGEE. The CDR3 DNA sequence: TGTGCCAGCAGCTTTGGGGCGACCATGAACATTCAGTACTTC. Translation gives CASSFGATMNIQYF.

The chain recombines TRBV5-5 with TRBJ1-3, with D possibly being TRBD1 (5 bases). This CDR3 is built from 15 residues. Germline values: CDR1 SGHKS, CDR2 YYEKEE (reference sequence). Trimming removed 1 base from V and 2 bases from J, with 10 bases in between. The CDR3 here is CASSLSSGTGNTIYF. The CDR3 nucleotides are TGTGCCAGCAGCTTGAGTTCAGGGACTGGAAACACCATATATTTT.

The rearrangement uses TRBV28 and TRBJ2-1, with 14 bases matching TRBD2. Unmatched junction bases numbered 5, after V lost 6 bases and J lost 1 base. The length of the CDR3 is 17 residues. Germline lookup yields CDR1 MDHEN and CDR2 SYDVKM. The CDR3 DNA reads as TGTGCCAGCAGGCAAAGGACTAGCGGGAGGTCCTACAATGAGCAGTTCTTC. Protein sequence: CASRQRTSGRSYNEQFF.